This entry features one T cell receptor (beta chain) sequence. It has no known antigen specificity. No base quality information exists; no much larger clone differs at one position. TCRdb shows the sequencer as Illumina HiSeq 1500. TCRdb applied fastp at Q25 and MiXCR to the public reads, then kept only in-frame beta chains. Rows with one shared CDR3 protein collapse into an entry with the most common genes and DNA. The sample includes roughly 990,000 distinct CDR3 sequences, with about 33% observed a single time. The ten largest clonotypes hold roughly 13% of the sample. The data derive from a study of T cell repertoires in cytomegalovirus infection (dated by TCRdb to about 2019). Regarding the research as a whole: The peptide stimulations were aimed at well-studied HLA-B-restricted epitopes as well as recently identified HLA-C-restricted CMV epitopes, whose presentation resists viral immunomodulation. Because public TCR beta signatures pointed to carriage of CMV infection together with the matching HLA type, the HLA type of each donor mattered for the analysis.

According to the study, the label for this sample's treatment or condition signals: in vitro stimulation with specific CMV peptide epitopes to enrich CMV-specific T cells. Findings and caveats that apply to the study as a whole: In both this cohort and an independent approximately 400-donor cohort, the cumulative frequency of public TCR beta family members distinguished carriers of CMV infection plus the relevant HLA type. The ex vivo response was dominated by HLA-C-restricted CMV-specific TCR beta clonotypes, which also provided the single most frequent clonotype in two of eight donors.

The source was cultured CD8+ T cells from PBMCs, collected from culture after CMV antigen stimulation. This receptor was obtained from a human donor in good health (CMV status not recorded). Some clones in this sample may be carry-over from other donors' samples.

The CDR3 is CASSLTSGQGFYEQYF. The DNA sequence reads TGCGCCAGCAGCTTGACCTCGGGACAGGGATTTTACGAGCAGTACTTC. Rearrangement joined TRBV5-1 to TRBJ2-7, with 9 middle bases fitting TRBD1. The germline V gene gives CDR1 as SGHRS and CDR2 as YFSETQ. The V end gives up 1 base and the J end 4 bases, leaving 9 bases in the junction not matched to a gene. The CDR3 covers 16 residues, taking in both the cysteine and the phenylalanine. Only the CDR3 DNA is retained, 48 bases long and in frame from the first base.